Listed here are 30 T cell receptor beta chains from one sample, sequenced in a study of T cell responses to AZD1222 COVID-19 vaccine. Only in-frame clones appear in the TCRdb table, and some are missing; sequencing was by immunoSEQ multiplex PCR. This table has 100,000 to 150,000 clones, approximately 91% appearing once. Sequenced material: peripheral blood, taken 28 days after the second AZD1222 dose. The receptors originated from an adult who received the AZD1222 COVID-19 vaccine.

The V gene is TRBV4-2, the J gene TRBJ2-5, with 13 bases lining up with TRBD2. Looked up from germline, CDR1 is LGHNA and CDR2 is YNFKEQ. This CDR3 region has 18 residues. V shed 4 bases and J 1 base; nucleotides not matched to a gene: 9. The CDR3 protein is CASSRRLAGGDVQETQYF. The CDR3, as DNA: TGTGCCAGCAGCCGCCGACTAGCGGGGGGAGACGTCCAAGAGACCCAGTACTTC.

CDR3 region: CASSEMGLAGETQYF. CDR3 DNA: TGTGCCAGCAGTGAAATGGGGCTAGCGGGAGAGACCCAGTACTTC. The chain couples TRBV2 to TRBJ2-5, with 8 bases that match TRBD2. The CDR3 spans 15 residues. Trimming took 2 bases from V and 4 from J; bases not matched to a gene: 6. CDR1 SNHLY and CDR2 FYNNEI come from the germline V gene. Full variable domain (missing parts from reference TRBV2 and TRBJ2-5): EPEVTQTPSHQVTQMGQEVILRCVPISNHLYFYWYRQILGQKVEFLVSFYNNEISEKSEIFDDQFSVERPDGSNFTLKIRSTKLEDSAMYFCASSEMGLAGETQYFGPGTRLLVL.

This chain joins TRBV18 and TRBJ1-2; TRBD1 is a possible D gene (5 bases). The CDR3 runs 14 residues. The V end lost 3 bases, the J end lost 0 bases, and 8 bases lay between the germline ends. In germline, CDR1 is KGHSH, CDR2 LQKENI. Written as DNA, the CDR3 is TGTGCCAGCTCACCCCAGGGCCCTAACTATGGCTACACCTTC. It encodes CASSPQGPNYGYTF.

This chain joins TRBV30 and TRBJ1-1, with 9 bases fitting TRBD1. CDR1 GTSNPN and CDR2 SVGIG come from the germline V gene (reference sequence). CDR3 length: 14 residues. With V trimmed by 3 bases and J by 1 base, 3 bases remained unmatched. CDR3 sequence (DNA): TGTGCCTGGAGCGTGACAGGGGGGAACACTGAAGCTTTCTTT. Translation: CAWSVTGGNTEAFF.

This rearrangement joins TRBV29-1 to TRBJ2-1, with 11 bases aligning to TRBD2. The V gene end was trimmed by 2 bases and the J gene end by 1 base; junction bases not matched to a gene: 7. This CDR3 is 17 amino acids long. From germline, CDR1 is SQVTM and CDR2 ANQGSEA. CDR3 DNA sequence: TGCAGCGTTGAAACGGGACTAGCGGACTTGTCCTACAATGAGCAGTTCTTC. Translated: CSVETGLADLSYNEQFF.

With respect to this clone: One end of the junction is discordant with germline, which a read error may explain. The CDR3 reads CASSYWATGIDEQFF. As DNA, the CDR3 is TGTGCCAGCAGCTACTGGGCTACGGGTATAGATGAGCAGTTCTTC. The chain is built from TRBV6-5 and TRBJ2-1; D is ambiguous. Per germline, CDR1 MNHEY and CDR2 SVGAGI. The CDR3 has 15 residues.

The gene calls are TRBV7-9 and TRBJ1-1; D call uncertain. This CDR3 region has 13 residues. Trimming took 4 bases from V and 8 from J, leaving 14 bases between them. CDR1 and CDR2 (germline): SEHNR, FQNEAQ (reference sequence). The CDR3 here is CASSSPGDLEAFF. CDR3 coding DNA: TGTGCCAGCAGCTCCCCGGGAGATCTGGAAGCTTTCTTT.

The chain couples TRBV6-4 to TRBJ1-4; TRBD1 is a possible D gene (5 bases). V gave up 0 bases and J gave up 3 bases, with 14 bases separating them. Germline V gene lookup returns CDR1 MRHNA and CDR2 SNTAGT. CDR3 size: 17 residues. This CDR3 is CASSDSTWGVANEKLFF. The CDR3 nucleotides are TGTGCCAGCAGTGACTCGACCTGGGGGGTTGCTAATGAAAAACTGTTTTTT.

V gene TRBV5-1 combines with J gene TRBJ1-4; D uncertain. Germline lookup yields CDR1 SGHRS and CDR2 YFSETQ. The V gene lost 0 bases and the J gene lost 6 bases, with 9 bases spanning the gap. The CDR3 extends over 14 amino acids. The DNA for the CDR3 is TGCGCCAGCAGCTTGGACGGACGGGATGAAAAACTGTTTTTT. It translates to CASSLDGRDEKLFF.

The chain links TRBV4-1 to TRBJ1-2; D may be TRBD1 (6 bases). CDR1 and CDR2 from the germline V gene are MGHRA and YSYEKL. The CDR3 sequence is 16 residues long. The V gene lost 3 bases and the J gene lost 3 bases, with 17 bases spanning the gap. The CDR3, as DNA: TGCGCCAGCAGCCAGGGTGAAGTACAGGGTTACTATGGCTACACCTTC. Protein sequence: CASSQGEVQGYYGYTF.

The chain couples TRBV6-6 to TRBJ2-7, with D uncertain. Germline values: CDR1 MNHNY, CDR2 SVGAGI (reference sequence). Trimming shortened V by 2 bases and J by 4 bases, and 3 bases separated the two germline ends. CDR3 size: 11 residues. The CDR3 region has the DNA TGTGCCAGCAGTTACCTATACGAGCAGTACTTC. This codes for CASSYLYEQYF.

The chain has TRBV27 and TRBJ1-5; the D is unclear. Germline V gene lookup returns CDR1 MNHEY and CDR2 SMNVEV (reference sequence). The CDR3 runs 13 residues. Trimming shortened V by 2 bases and J by 4 bases, and 6 bases separated the two germline ends. CDR3 in amino acids: CASSLQANQPQHF. In nucleotides, the CDR3 is TGTGCCAGCAGTTTACAAGCTAATCAGCCCCAGCATTTT.

This clone was seen only once. This chain joins TRBV30 and TRBJ1-1; D may be TRBD1 (5 bases). The length of the CDR3 is 14 residues. V lost 2 bases and J lost 5, with 15 bases in between. Germline assignment: CDR1 GTSNPN and CDR2 SVGIG (reference sequence). CDR3: CAWSFGQGRTEAFF. The DNA of the CDR3 is TGTGCCTGGAGTTTCGGGCAGGGACGAACTGAAGCTTTCTTT.

CDR3 amino acids: CASSFRGSSGALAGELFF. CDR3 in DNA: TGTGCCAGCAGCTTCCGGGGTAGTAGCGGGGCTTTGGCCGGGGAGCTGTTTTTT. The genes are TRBV9 and TRBJ2-2, with 8 bases matching TRBD2. CDR1 is SGDLS, CDR2 YYNGEE, per germline. This CDR3 is 18 amino acids long. The J segment lost 6 bases and the V segment lost 4 bases, leaving 17 bases of the junction unmatched.

The rearrangement joins TRBV2 to TRBJ2-1; D is uncertain. The CDR3 has 16 amino acids. Germline V gene lookup returns CDR1 SNHLY and CDR2 FYNNEI. Trimming left V 2 bases short and J 10 bases short, with 21 bases between. The CDR3 DNA follows: TGTGCCAGCAGTGAAAAGACCGTCCGCCAACCGGACGAGCAGTTCTTC. Translated: CASSEKTVRQPDEQFF.

The chain joins TRBV7-3 to TRBJ2-2; 7 bases fit TRBD1. The CDR3 totals 15 residues. The V gene's germline CDR1 is SGHTA and CDR2 FQGTGA. V shed 5 bases, J shed 9 bases, and the junction held 12 bases outside the gene matches. The CDR3 DNA reads as TGTGCCAGCAGCCCCAGGGGGTGGGGGATACGGGAGCTGTTTTTT. Protein product: CASSPRGWGIRELFF.

This chain links TRBV7-3 with TRBJ2-2; D unclear. CDR1 is SGHTA and CDR2 is FQGTGA in the germline V gene. The CDR3 totals 15 residues. Trimming took off 5 bases at V and 0 bases at J, with 10 bases between the two ends. CDR3 sequence reads: CASSPGPPNTGELFF. CDR3 in DNA: TGTGCCAGCAGCCCTGGACCACCGAACACCGGGGAGCTGTTTTTT.

The sample holds one count of this clone. This chain uses TRBV5-1 with TRBJ1-6; TRBD1 aligns across 9 bases. The CDR3 loop spans 16 amino acids. CDR1 and CDR2 from the germline V gene are SGHRS and YFSETQ. V lost 3 bases to trimming and J lost 6 bases; unmatched junction nucleotides: 7. The CDR3 loop reads CASSWGTGGGNSPLHF. The CDR3 region has the DNA TGCGCCAGCAGCTGGGGAACAGGGGGCGGTAATTCACCCCTCCACTTT.

The chain has TRBV5-1 and TRBJ2-2, with 8 positions matching TRBD2. Germline-derived CDR1 and CDR2 are SGHRS and YFSETQ. The V segment lost 0 bases and the J segment 6 bases; nucleotides outside the gene matches: 4. The CDR3 is 15 amino acids. Written as DNA, the CDR3 is TGCGCCAGCAGCTTGGTGGGACTAGTGGCCGGGGAGCTGTTTTTT. Residues: CASSLVGLVAGELFF.

The chain recombines TRBV6-5 with TRBJ2-5; 9 bases line up with TRBD2. The CDR3 spans 14 residues. The trim removed 7 bases at V and 4 bases at J, leaving 7 bases unmatched. Per germline, CDR1 MNHEY and CDR2 SVGAGI. The CDR3 reads CASTPGLARETQYF. Written as DNA, the CDR3 is TGTGCCAGCACCCCCGGACTAGCGCGAGAGACCCAGTACTTC.

V and J are TRBV30 and TRBJ1-1; unclear D gene. The V end lost 1 base, the J end lost 7 bases, and 7 bases lay between the germline ends. The CDR3 is 11 amino acids. Per the germline V gene, CDR1 is GTSNPN and CDR2 is SVGIG (reference sequence). The CDR3 reads CAWSAENEAFF. Written as DNA, the CDR3 is TGTGCCTGGAGTGCAGAGAATGAAGCTTTCTTT.

This clone came up once. The V and J genes are TRBV6-5 and TRBJ2-5, with D tentatively TRBD1 or TRBD2 (5 bases each). Germline values: CDR1 MNHEY, CDR2 SVGAGI. The CDR3 extends over 15 amino acids. Trimming took 0 bases from V and 2 from J, leaving 10 bases between them. Here the CDR3 reads CASSYSGTVQETQYF. The CDR3, as DNA: TGTGCCAGCAGTTACTCTGGGACGGTTCAAGAGACCCAGTACTTC.

This clone was detected only once. V is TRBV29-1 and J is TRBJ1-2; perhaps TRBD1 as D (6 bases). Germline V gene data show CDR1 as SQVTM and CDR2 as ANQGSEA. Trimming removed 4 bases from V and 1 base from J, with 22 bases in between. This CDR3 region has 17 residues. CDR3 sequence reads: CSVVGPTTGLGNYGYTF. The CDR3 DNA sequence: TGCAGCGTTGTGGGACCTACTACAGGGCTCGGTAACTATGGCTACACCTTC.

The chain carries TRBV18 and TRBJ1-1; the match to TRBD1 covers 9 bases. The CDR3 has 14 residues. The ends lost 4 bases at V and 4 bases at J; junction bases unmatched: 4. Per the germline V gene, CDR1 is KGHSH and CDR2 is LQKENI. CDR3 DNA: TGTGCCAGCTCACGAGAGACAGGGGGCACTGAAGCTTTCTTT. Translated, it gives CASSRETGGTEAFF.

The chain joins TRBV4-1 to TRBJ2-7; possibly TRBD1 or TRBD2 for D (6 bases each). The V end was cut by 0 bases, the J end by 4 bases, with 25 bases between. From germline, CDR1 is MGHRA and CDR2 YSYEKL. This CDR3 has 19 residues. The CDR3 here is CASSQDWGAYRDSPYEQYF. The CDR3 region has the DNA TGCGCCAGCAGCCAAGATTGGGGGGCCTATAGGGATAGCCCATACGAGCAGTACTTC.

The rearrangement joins TRBV19 to TRBJ2-4, with D maybe TRBD1 (5 bases). Trimming removed 7 bases from V and 1 base from J, with 14 bases in between. The germline gives CDR1 LNHDA, CDR2 SQIVND (reference sequence). This CDR3 spans 15 amino acids. CDR3 DNA: TGTGCCAGTAATCAGGGTTTGGCGGCCAAAAACATTCAGTACTTC. It encodes CASNQGLAAKNIQYF. Drawing the rest from reference TRBV19 and TRBJ2-4, the complete variable domain is DGGITQSPKYLFRKEGQNVTLSCEQNLNHDAMYWYRQDPGQGLRLIYYSQIVNDFQKGDIAEGYSVSREKKESFPLTVTSAQKNPTAFYLCASNQGLAAKNIQYFGAGTRLSVL.

The V call is TRBV19, the J call TRBJ1-6; possibly TRBD1 for D (5 bases). The CDR3 is made up of 15 amino acids. CDR1 and CDR2 from the germline V gene are LNHDA and SQIVND (reference sequence). With 5 bases removed from V and 8 bases from J, the gap between germline ends came to 16 bases. The CDR3 DNA follows: TGTGCCAGTAGTCCCGGGGCGGTGGGGGATTCACCCCTCCACTTT. Translating gives CASSPGAVGDSPLHF.

The chain joins TRBV12-5 to TRBJ2-1; 10 positions match TRBD1. CDR1 LGHNT and CDR2 FRNRAP come from the germline V gene. This CDR3 contains 16 residues. The V gene end was trimmed by 4 bases and the J gene end by 7 bases; junction bases not matched to a gene: 10. DNA of the CDR3: TGTGCTAGTGGTTCCCGACAGGGGGCTACGGGGAATGAGCAGTTCTTC. The encoded protein is CASGSRQGATGNEQFF.

The chain employs TRBV7-9 and TRBJ1-6, with D unclear. This CDR3 is 12 amino acids long. CDR1 is SEHNR, CDR2 FQNEAQ, per germline (reference sequence). V lost 5 bases, J lost 9 bases, and 8 bases lay in between. The CDR3 loop is CASSLVGSPLHF. The DNA for the CDR3 is TGTGCCAGCAGCCTCGTGGGTTCACCCCTCCACTTT. Variable domain in full (rest from reference TRBV7-9 and TRBJ1-6): DTGVSQNPRHKITKRGQNVTFRCDPISEHNRLYWYRQTLGQGPEFLTYFQNEAQLEKSRLLSDRFSAERPKGSFSTLEIQRTEQGDSAMYLCASSLVGSPLHFGNGTRLTVT.

The CDR3 loop is CASSQDQTGGGEKLFF. In DNA form, the CDR3 reads TGCGCCAGCAGCCAAGATCAGACAGGGGGAGGGGAAAAACTGTTTTTT. The chain joins TRBV4-3 to TRBJ1-4, with TRBD1 identical over 9 bases. Germline V lookup: CDR1 LGHNA, CDR2 YSLEER. The J segment lost 8 bases and the V segment lost 0 bases, leaving 7 bases of the junction unmatched. The CDR3 spans 16 residues.